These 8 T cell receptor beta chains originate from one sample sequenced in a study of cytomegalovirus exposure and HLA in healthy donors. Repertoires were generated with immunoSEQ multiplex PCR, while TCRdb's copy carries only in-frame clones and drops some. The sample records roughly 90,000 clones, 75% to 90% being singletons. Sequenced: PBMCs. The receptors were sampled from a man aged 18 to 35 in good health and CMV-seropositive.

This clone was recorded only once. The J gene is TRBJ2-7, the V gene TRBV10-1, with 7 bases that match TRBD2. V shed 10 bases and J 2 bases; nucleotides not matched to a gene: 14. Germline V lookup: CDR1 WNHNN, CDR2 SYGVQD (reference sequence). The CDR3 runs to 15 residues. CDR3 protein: CATPNGREAPYEQYF. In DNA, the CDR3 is TGCGCCACCCCAAATGGGAGGGAGGCGCCCTACGAGCAGTACTTC.

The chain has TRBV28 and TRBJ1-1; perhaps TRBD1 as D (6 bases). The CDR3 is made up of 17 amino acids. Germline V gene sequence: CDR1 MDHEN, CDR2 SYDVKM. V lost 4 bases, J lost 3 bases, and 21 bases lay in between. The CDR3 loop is CASSSVTFGGLDTEAFF. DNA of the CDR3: TGTGCCAGCAGTTCCGTTACATTCGGGGGGCTGGACACTGAAGCTTTCTTT.

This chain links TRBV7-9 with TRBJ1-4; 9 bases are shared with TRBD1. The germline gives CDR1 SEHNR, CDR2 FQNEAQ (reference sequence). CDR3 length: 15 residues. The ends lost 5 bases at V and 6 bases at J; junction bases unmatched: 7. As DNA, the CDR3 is TGTGCCAGCAGCGCCACAGGGGGCGCATATGAAAAACTGTTTTTT. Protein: CASSATGGAYEKLFF. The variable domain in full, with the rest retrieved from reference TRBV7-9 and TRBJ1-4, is DTGVSQNPRHKITKRGQNVTFRCDPISEHNRLYWYRQTLGQGPEFLTYFQNEAQLEKSRLLSDRFSAERPKGSFSTLEIQRTEQGDSAMYLCASSATGGAYEKLFFGSGTQLSVL.

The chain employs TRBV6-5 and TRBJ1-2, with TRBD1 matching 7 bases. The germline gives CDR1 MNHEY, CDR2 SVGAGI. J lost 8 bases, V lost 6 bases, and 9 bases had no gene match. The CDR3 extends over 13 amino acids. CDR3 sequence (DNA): TGTGCCAGCAGCCGAACAGGGGTTTGGGGCTACACCTTC. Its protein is CASSRTGVWGYTF.

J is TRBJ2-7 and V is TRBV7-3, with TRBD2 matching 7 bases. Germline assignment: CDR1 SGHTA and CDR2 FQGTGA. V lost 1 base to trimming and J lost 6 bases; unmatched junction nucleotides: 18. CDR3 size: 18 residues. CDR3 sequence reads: CASSLRGGARSTNCEQYV. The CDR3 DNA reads TGTGCCAGCAGCTTAAGGGGGGGAGCACGGAGCACTAACTGCGAGCAGTACGTC.

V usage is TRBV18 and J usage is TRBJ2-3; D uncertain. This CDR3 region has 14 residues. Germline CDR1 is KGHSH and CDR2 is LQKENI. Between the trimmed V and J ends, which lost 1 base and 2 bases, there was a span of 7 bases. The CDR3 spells CASSPLHVTDTQYF. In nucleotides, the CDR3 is TGTGCCAGCTCACCACTACACGTCACAGATACGCAGTATTTT.

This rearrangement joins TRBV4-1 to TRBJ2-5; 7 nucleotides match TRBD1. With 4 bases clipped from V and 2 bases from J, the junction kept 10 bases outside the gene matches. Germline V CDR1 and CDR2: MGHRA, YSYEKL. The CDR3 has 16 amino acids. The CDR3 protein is CASSPDPTGAQETQYF. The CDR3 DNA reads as TGCGCCAGCAGCCCGGACCCTACAGGGGCGCAAGAGACCCAGTACTTC.

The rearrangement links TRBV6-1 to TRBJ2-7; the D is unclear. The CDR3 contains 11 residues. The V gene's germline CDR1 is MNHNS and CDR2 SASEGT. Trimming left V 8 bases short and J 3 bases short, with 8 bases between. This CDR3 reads CASGSSYEQYF. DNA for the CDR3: TGTGCCAGCGGTAGTAGCTACGAGCAGTACTTC.